Following are 21 T cell receptor beta chains from one sample sequenced in a study of long-term antiretroviral therapy in people with HIV. The immunoSEQ assay was v3.0, run at survey level. The method was immunoSEQ multiplex PCR; TCRdb's version includes in-frame clones alone and lacks a portion of them. This sample carries 19,000 or so clones, 80% of them seen once, and the ten largest clones take around a tenth. This sample comprised unsorted PBMCs, obtained 0.2 years after starting antiretroviral therapy. These receptors originate from a woman between 40 and 50 years old with HIV.

This clone appeared a single time. This chain uses TRBV5-1 with TRBJ2-5, with 8 bases matching TRBD1. Trimming removed 4 bases from V and 5 bases from J; junction bases left unmatched: 7. The CDR3 is 14 amino acids. Germline lookup yields CDR1 SGHRS and CDR2 YFSETQ. The CDR3 region is CASSRTGKGETQYF. CDR3 sequence (DNA): TGCGCCAGCAGCCGGACAGGGAAGGGGGAGACCCAGTACTTC.

This chain links TRBV29-1 with TRBJ1-4, with a possible D match to TRBD1 (5 bases). This CDR3 region has 13 residues. Trimming cost V 4 bases and J 7 bases, with 13 bases left between them. Germline values: CDR1 SQVTM, CDR2 ANQGSEA. The CDR3 is CSVGKHGGEKLFF. The CDR3 DNA follows: TGCAGCGTTGGGAAACACGGGGGTGAAAAACTGTTTTTT.

This clone was seen a handful of times. The rearrangement uses TRBV5-4 and TRBJ1-4; D gene uncertain. Germline V gene data show CDR1 as SGHNT and CDR2 as YYREEE (reference sequence). V was shortened by 0 bases and J by 7 bases, with 7 bases between the two germline ends. The CDR3 runs 13 residues. The DNA for the CDR3 is TGTGCCAGCAGCTTGGTCCTGGGTGAAAAACTGTTTTTT. Protein product: CASSLVLGEKLFF.

J is TRBJ2-7 and V is TRBV7-9; D is perhaps TRBD1 (6 bases). This CDR3 has 16 amino acids. Germline lookup yields CDR1 SEHNR and CDR2 FQNEAQ (reference sequence). V lost 6 bases and J 0 bases, leaving 18 bases between the germline ends. This CDR3 is CASSRIRQDDSYEQYF. CDR3 DNA sequence: TGTGCCAGCAGTAGAATCCGACAGGACGACTCCTACGAGCAGTACTTC.

This clone appeared a few times. CDR3 nucleotides: TGTGCCAGCAGACCGGCTGAGGCCCAGTACTTC. Its protein is CASRPAEAQYF. The J gene is TRBJ2-5, the V gene TRBV7-8; no definite D call. The CDR3 has 11 amino acids. The V and J ends lost 6 bases and 9 bases respectively, with 11 bases between them. Germline-derived CDR1 and CDR2 are SGHVS and FQNEAQ. Using reference TRBV7-8 and TRBJ2-5 for the parts outside the CDR3, the full variable domain is GAGVSQSPRYKVAKRGQDVALRCDPISGHVSLFWYQQALGQGPEFLTYFQNEAQLDKSGLPSDRFFAERPEGSVSTLKIQRTQQEDSAVYLCASRPAEAQYFGPGTRLLVL.

The rearrangement joins TRBV5-1 to TRBJ2-6; D ambiguous. The CDR3 totals 14 residues. Trimming pared 3 bases from V and 0 bases from J, leaving 4 bases between. Per the germline V gene, CDR1 is SGHRS and CDR2 is YFSETQ. The CDR3 reads CASSSGSGANVLTF. CDR3 sequence (DNA): TGCGCCAGCAGCTCCGGCTCTGGGGCCAACGTCCTGACTTTC.

The chain carries TRBV4-3 and TRBJ1-5; D call uncertain. V dropped 0 bases and J dropped 4 bases, with 13 bases sitting between them. The length of the CDR3 is 16 residues. CDR1 is LGHNA, CDR2 YSLEER, per germline. The CDR3 region is CASSQDRLGGNQPQHF. The CDR3, as DNA: TGCGCCAGCAGCCAAGACCGTCTAGGCGGGAATCAGCCCCAGCATTTT.

The genes are TRBV25-1 and TRBJ1-2; D possibly corresponds to TRBD1 (6 bases). The CDR3 contains 12 residues. Germline CDR1 and CDR2: MGHDK and SYGVNS. V was pared by 10 bases and J by 2 bases, with 11 bases between. CDR3 loop: CATQTGNYGYTF. DNA for the CDR3: TGTGCCACCCAAACAGGGAACTATGGCTACACCTTC.

V gene TRBV2 combines with J gene TRBJ2-7, with D perhaps TRBD1 (6 bases). V was clipped by 4 bases and J by 1 base, with 14 bases between them. The CDR3 totals 15 residues. Germline values: CDR1 SNHLY, CDR2 FYNNEI. DNA of the CDR3: TGTGCCAGCAGTGTTGGAGGTCAGGGGTCCTACGAGCAGTACTTC. Translating it yields CASSVGGQGSYEQYF.

The rearrangement uses TRBV19 and TRBJ1-1; unclear D gene. V dropped 3 bases and J dropped 10 bases, with 15 bases sitting between them. The CDR3 covers 13 residues. Per germline, CDR1 LNHDA and CDR2 SQIVND (reference sequence). The CDR3 loop is CASSIQTGGGAFF. In DNA, the CDR3 is TGTGCCAGTAGTATTCAGACCGGAGGTGGAGCTTTCTTT.

The V and J genes are TRBV6-5 and TRBJ2-6; tentative D call: TRBD2 (6 bases). This CDR3 region has 15 residues. Per the germline V gene, CDR1 is MNHEY and CDR2 is SVGAGI. Deletions cut 8 bases from V and 0 bases from J, with 11 bases between. CDR3 DNA: TGTGCCAGCTTTAGCGGTGACTCTGGGGCCAACGTCCTGACTTTC. Its protein is CASFSGDSGANVLTF.

This chain connects TRBV18 to TRBJ2-2; D is perhaps TRBD2 (6 bases). The CDR3 spans 15 residues. The ends were cut back, 1 base at V and 6 bases at J, with 12 bases in the middle. Germline V gene lookup returns CDR1 KGHSH and CDR2 LQKENI. The CDR3 loop is CASSPQLASSGELFF. CDR3 DNA sequence: TGTGCCAGCTCACCACAACTAGCCTCGTCCGGGGAGCTGTTTTTT.

The CDR3 protein is CASTSVHVAGYTDTQYF. The DNA of the CDR3 is TGTGCCAGCACTTCGGTCCACGTGGCGGGTTACACAGATACGCAGTATTTT. J is TRBJ2-3 and V is TRBV27, with D tentatively TRBD2 (5 bases). V lost 7 bases, J lost 2 bases, and 22 bases lay in between. The CDR3 sequence is 17 residues long. Germline V CDR1 and CDR2: MNHEY, SMNVEV (reference sequence).

This clone was recorded a few times. The V call is TRBV30, the J call TRBJ1-2; D gene uncertain. Germline CDR1 and CDR2: GTSNPN and SVGIG (reference sequence). The CDR3 sequence is 11 residues long. Trimming removed 6 bases at V and 8 bases at J, with 13 bases between. CDR3 amino acids: CACPEQKGYTF. The CDR3 DNA follows: TGTGCCTGCCCGGAGCAGAAGGGCTACACCTTC.

The chain uses TRBV11-2 and TRBJ1-2; 8 positions agree with TRBD1. The trim removed 3 bases at V and 2 bases at J, leaving 2 bases unmatched. The CDR3 spans 14 residues. Germline loops: CDR1 SGHAT, CDR2 FQNNGV. The CDR3 DNA reads as TGTGCCAGCAGCTTTAGGGACAGGAACTATGGCTACACCTTC. This gives the protein CASSFRDRNYGYTF.

This chain links TRBV2 with TRBJ1-4; D ambiguous. With 0 bases removed from V and 8 bases from J, the gap between germline ends came to 13 bases. Per germline, CDR1 SNHLY and CDR2 FYNNEI. The CDR3 is made up of 15 amino acids. DNA of the CDR3: TGTGCCAGCAGTGAAGCGCCCGGGCAAGGCGAAAAACTGTTTTTT. As protein: CASSEAPGQGEKLFF.

The CDR3 protein is CATSSDMGAYEQYF. The CDR3 bases are TGTGCCACCAGCAGTGACATGGGGGCATACGAGCAGTACTTC. This chain joins TRBV15 and TRBJ2-7, with D perhaps TRBD1 (6 bases). This CDR3 contains 14 residues. V shed 3 bases and J shed 4 bases, with 13 bases lying between them. The germline V gene encodes CDR1 LNHNV and CDR2 YYDKDF (reference sequence).

The chain employs TRBV18 and TRBJ1-2, with unresolved D. CDR3 length equals 15 residues. The germline gives CDR1 KGHSH, CDR2 LQKENI. Trimming left V 3 bases short and J 8 bases short, with 19 bases between. The CDR3 protein is CASSPPGPDLIGYTF. The CDR3 DNA sequence: TGTGCCAGCTCACCTCCTGGCCCGGATTTAATCGGCTACACCTTC.

This sequence joins TRBV11-3 and TRBJ2-1; no firm D call. The length of the CDR3 is 13 residues. V was shortened by 5 bases and J by 9 bases, with 14 bases between the two germline ends. Germline CDR1 is SGHNT and CDR2 is YENEEA. As DNA, the CDR3 is TGTGCCAGCAGCCTCGAGCCTGAAAGTGAGCAGTTCTTC. Its translation is CASSLEPESEQFF.

The chain uses TRBV4-2 and TRBJ1-6; D possibly corresponds to TRBD1 (6 bases). Trimming removed 0 bases from V and 9 bases from J, with 18 bases in between. CDR1 and CDR2 from the germline V gene are LGHNA and YNFKEQ. This CDR3 is built from 17 residues. The CDR3 loop reads CASSQEPSGGAGSPLHF. The DNA for the CDR3 is TGTGCCAGCAGCCAAGAACCTTCGGGGGGGGCCGGTTCACCCCTCCACTTT.

In its sample, this clone was seen a few times. The gene calls are TRBV7-6 and TRBJ1-5; no firm D call. The germline gives CDR1 SGHVS, CDR2 FNYEAQ. V shed 5 bases and J shed 7 bases, with 12 bases lying between them. The CDR3 totals 13 residues. The CDR3 loop reads CASSMGSYQPQHF. CDR3 bases: TGTGCCAGCAGCATGGGGTCCTACCAGCCCCAGCATTTT.